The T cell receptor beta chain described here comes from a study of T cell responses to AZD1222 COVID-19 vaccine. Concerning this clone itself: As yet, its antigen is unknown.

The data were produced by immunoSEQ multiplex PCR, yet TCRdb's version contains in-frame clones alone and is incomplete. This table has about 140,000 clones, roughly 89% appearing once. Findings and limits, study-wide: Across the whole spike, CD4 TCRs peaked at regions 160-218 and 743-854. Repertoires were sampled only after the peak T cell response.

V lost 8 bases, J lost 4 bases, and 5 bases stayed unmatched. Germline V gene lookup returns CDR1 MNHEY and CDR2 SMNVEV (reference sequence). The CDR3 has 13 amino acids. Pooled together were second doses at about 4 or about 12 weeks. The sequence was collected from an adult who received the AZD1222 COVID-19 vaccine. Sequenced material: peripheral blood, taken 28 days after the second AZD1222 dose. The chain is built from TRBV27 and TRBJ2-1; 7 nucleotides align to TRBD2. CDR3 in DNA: TGTGCCAGCCGTGCGGGAGTTTACAATGAGCAGTTCTTC. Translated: CASRAGVYNEQFF.